What follows are 26 T cell receptor beta chains derived from one specimen sequenced in a study of OX40 agonist ivuxolimab in advanced cancers. Some clones are missing from TCRdb's copy, which holds only in-frame ones; the method was immunoSEQ multiplex PCR. The sample includes tens of thousands of clones, just over 85% of them seen just once. This material consisted of CD4+ or CD8+ T cells sorted from blood, taken in a trial of the OX40 agonist ivuxolimab. These receptors came from an adult with an advanced solid tumor such as melanoma, head and neck, liver or kidney cancer.

This clone has only one observation. The V and J genes are TRBV19 and TRBJ1-5; TRBD1 agrees at 8 bases. The V and J ends lost 7 bases and 3 bases, in that order; junction bases with no gene match: 5. Germline loops: CDR1 LNHDA, CDR2 SQIVND (reference sequence). The CDR3 spans 14 residues. The CDR3 bases are TGTGCCAGTATAAGGACAGGGAACAATCAGCCCCAGCATTTT. Translated: CASIRTGNNQPQHF.

V is TRBV5-6 and J is TRBJ1-2, with 8 bases identical to TRBD1. The CDR3 is made up of 14 amino acids. The ends lost 1 base at V and 8 bases at J; junction bases unmatched: 7. Germline lookup yields CDR1 SGHDT and CDR2 YYEEEE. Here the CDR3 reads CASSLYRGFGGYTF. CDR3 DNA: TGTGCCAGCAGCTTGTACAGGGGGTTCGGCGGCTACACCTTC.

The chain has TRBV25-1 and TRBJ2-2; D possibly corresponds to TRBD1 (5 bases). The V gene's germline CDR1 is MGHDK and CDR2 SYGVNS. Trimming took 6 bases from V and 4 from J, leaving 9 bases between them. This CDR3 has 13 residues. The DNA of the CDR3 is TGTGCCAGCAGAGGTCAGGGCACCGGGGAGCTGTTTTTT. Its translation: CASRGQGTGELFF.

The chain is built from TRBV5-5 and TRBJ1-5; unclear D gene. CDR1 is SGHKS and CDR2 is YYEKEE in the germline V gene (reference sequence). The CDR3 length is 14 residues. With 2 bases removed from V and 4 bases from J, the gap between germline ends came to 10 bases. The CDR3 DNA follows: TGTGCCAGCAGCTTAGCACAGAAAAATCAGCCCCAGCATTTT. Translating it yields CASSLAQKNQPQHF.

The rearrangement links TRBV11-1 to TRBJ1-1; possible D gene TRBD1, 6 bases. Germline assignment: CDR1 SGHAT and CDR2 FQDESV (reference sequence). The CDR3 covers 14 residues. Trimming took off 2 bases at V and 1 base at J, with 8 bases between the two ends. In DNA, the CDR3 is TGTGCCAGCAGCTTACGGGGGGCGAACACTGAAGCTTTCTTT. Protein product: CASSLRGANTEAFF. Looking up the rest from reference TRBV11-1 and TRBJ1-1 gives the full variable domain: EAEVAQSPRYKITEKSQAVAFWCDPISGHATLYWYRQILGQGPELLVQFQDESVVDDSQLPKDRFSAERLKGVDSTLKIQPAELGDSAMYLCASSLRGANTEAFFGQGTRLTVV.

The chain employs TRBV18 and TRBJ2-3, with a possible D match to TRBD2 (6 bases). CDR3 length: 15 residues. The V and J ends lost 2 bases and 1 base respectively, with 10 bases between them. CDR1 is KGHSH, CDR2 LQKENI, per germline. The CDR3 protein is CASSPGASGTDTQYF. CDR3 bases: TGTGCCAGCTCACCAGGGGCTAGCGGCACAGATACGCAGTATTTT.

V is TRBV6-1 and J is TRBJ2-1; 7 bases match TRBD1. Germline V gene sequence: CDR1 MNHNS, CDR2 SASEGT. V lost 1 base, J lost 9 bases, and 9 bases stayed unmatched. The CDR3 extends over 15 amino acids. This CDR3 is CASSEVTGVLGEQFF. The CDR3 DNA follows: TGTGCCAGCAGTGAAGTCACAGGGGTGCTTGGTGAGCAGTTCTTC.

The chain carries TRBV7-2 and TRBJ1-1, with 12 bases lining up with TRBD1. The CDR3 is 14 residues long. Germline CDR1 reads SGHTA; CDR2 reads FQGNSA. J lost 7 bases, V lost 3 bases, and 3 bases had no gene match. The chain's CDR3 is CASSLGQGAGEAFF. As DNA, the CDR3 is TGTGCCAGCAGCTTGGGACAGGGGGCTGGTGAAGCTTTCTTT.

The gene calls are TRBV5-1 and TRBJ2-3, with a tentative D call TRBD2 (6 bases). Germline V gene sequence: CDR1 SGHRS, CDR2 YFSETQ. V was pared by 0 bases and J by 3 bases, with 11 bases between. The CDR3 is made up of 15 amino acids. The CDR3 DNA reads TGCGCCAGCAGCTTGGGGTTAGCGGAGACAGATACGCAGTATTTT. Translating gives CASSLGLAETDTQYF.

The rearrangement uses TRBV19 and TRBJ2-3; maybe TRBD2 (6 bases). CDR3 length: 16 amino acids. Deletions cut 6 bases from V and 0 bases from J, with 16 bases between. Germline CDR1 reads LNHDA; CDR2 reads SQIVND (reference sequence). The CDR3: CASSPSGGISTDTQYF. In nucleotides, the CDR3 is TGTGCCAGTAGCCCCTCTGGCGGGATAAGCACAGATACGCAGTATTTT. Looking up the rest from reference TRBV19 and TRBJ2-3 gives the full variable domain: DGGITQSPKYLFRKEGQNVTLSCEQNLNHDAMYWYRQDPGQGLRLIYYSQIVNDFQKGDIAEGYSVSREKKESFPLTVTSAQKNPTAFYLCASSPSGGISTDTQYFGPGTRLTVL.

V gene TRBV2 combines with J gene TRBJ2-5; unclear D gene. The CDR3 contains 11 residues. Trimming left V 7 bases short and J 1 base short, with 4 bases between. Germline loops: CDR1 SNHLY, CDR2 FYNNEI. CDR3 bases: TGTGCCAGCATTTTCCAAGAGACCCAGTACTTC. Residues: CASIFQETQYF.

CDR3 amino acids: CASSEGGVKETQYF. The DNA of the CDR3 is TGTGCCAGCAGCGAGGGGGGAGTCAAAGAGACCCAGTACTTC. V is TRBV9 and J is TRBJ2-5; D is tentatively TRBD1 or TRBD2 (6 bases each). The V end was cut by 3 bases, the J end by 3 bases, with 12 bases between. Germline-derived CDR1 and CDR2 are SGDLS and YYNGEE. The CDR3 contains 14 residues.

The chain couples TRBV7-6 to TRBJ2-7, with 10 nucleotides matching TRBD2. V lost 1 base to trimming and J lost 4 bases; unmatched junction nucleotides: 7. The CDR3 consists of 16 residues. CDR1 SGHVS and CDR2 FNYEAQ come from the germline V gene. The CDR3 region has the DNA TGTGCCAGCAGCTTAGTGCGAGCGGGAGGGCTATACGAGCAGTACTTC. Residues: CASSLVRAGGLYEQYF.

The rearrangement uses TRBV18 and TRBJ1-4, with a tentative D call TRBD1 (6 bases). Deletions cut 2 bases from V and 3 bases from J, with 10 bases between. Per the germline V gene, CDR1 is KGHSH and CDR2 is LQKENI. The CDR3 sequence is 15 residues long. This chain's CDR3 is CASSPGPGANEKLFF. In nucleotides, the CDR3 is TGTGCCAGCTCACCAGGGCCAGGGGCTAATGAAAAACTGTTTTTT.

The chain employs TRBV6-1 and TRBJ1-1; TRBD1 matches at 7 bases. The ends lost 7 bases at V and 7 bases at J; junction bases unmatched: 6. CDR3 length equals 12 residues. Germline CDR1 is MNHNS and CDR2 is SASEGT. In DNA form, the CDR3 reads TGTGCCAGCAACGAGGGGGACAGTGAAGCTTTCTTT. It specifies CASNEGDSEAFF.

This chain uses TRBV11-2 with TRBJ1-5, with 7 bases identical to TRBD1. The CDR3 runs to 15 residues. Per germline, CDR1 SGHAT and CDR2 FQNNGV. V shed 5 bases and J 1 base; nucleotides not matched to a gene: 5. CDR3 loop: CASSPLTGSNQPQHF. CDR3 nucleotides: TGTGCCAGCAGCCCTCTGACAGGGAGCAATCAGCCCCAGCATTTT.

The chain uses TRBV5-4 and TRBJ2-7; D could derive from TRBD1 or TRBD2 (6 bases each). Trimming removed 4 bases from V and 0 bases from J, with 14 bases in between. This CDR3 is 15 amino acids long. CDR1 and CDR2 from the germline V gene are SGHNT and YYREEE (reference sequence). Here the CDR3 DNA reads TGTGCCAGCAGCCCCAGGGGCGGGAACTCCTACGAGCAGTACTTC. It encodes CASSPRGGNSYEQYF. Using reference TRBV5-4 and TRBJ2-7 for the parts outside the CDR3, the full variable domain is ETGVTQSPTHLIKTRGQQVTLRCSSQSGHNTVSWYQQALGQGPQFIFQYYREEENGRGNFPPRFSGLQFPNYSSELNVNALELDDSALYLCASSPRGGNSYEQYFGPGTRLTVT.

The chain couples TRBV27 to TRBJ2-2, with D hard to call. The germline V gene encodes CDR1 MNHEY and CDR2 SMNVEV (reference sequence). V dropped 2 bases and J dropped 4 bases, with 8 bases sitting between them. The CDR3 has 14 amino acids. This chain's CDR3 is CASSLRWVTGELFF. CDR3 in DNA: TGTGCCAGCAGTTTACGCTGGGTCACCGGGGAGCTGTTTTTT.

The gene calls are TRBV5-1 and TRBJ2-1; the D gene is possibly TRBD2 (6 bases). Germline V gene data show CDR1 as SGHRS and CDR2 as YFSETQ. The CDR3 loop spans 15 amino acids. Trimming stripped 4 bases from V and 2 bases from J, with 13 bases between. The CDR3 reads CASSAQLATYNEQFF. The CDR3 nucleotides are TGCGCCAGCAGCGCCCAGCTAGCGACCTACAATGAGCAGTTCTTC.

This clone was picked up one time. The chain carries TRBV4-3 and TRBJ2-7, with D uncertain. V was shortened by 4 bases and J by 3 bases, with 13 bases between the two germline ends. The CDR3 has 14 amino acids. Germline V gene data show CDR1 as LGHNA and CDR2 as YSLEER. The CDR3 sequence is CASSRTLTRYEQYF. DNA of the CDR3: TGCGCCAGCAGCCGCACCTTGACCCGCTACGAGCAGTACTTC.

The CDR3 loop reads CASSSYPGQGIYEQYF. The CDR3 DNA reads as TGTGCCAGCAGTTCTTACCCGGGACAGGGGATATACGAGCAGTACTTC. The chain has TRBV6-5 and TRBJ2-7; 10 nucleotides agree with TRBD1. V shed 4 bases and J 4 bases; nucleotides not matched to a gene: 10. This CDR3 comprises 16 residues. CDR1 is MNHEY, CDR2 SVGAGI, per germline.

This clone has only one observation. The chain uses TRBV7-9 and TRBJ2-2; D unclear. Trimming removed 1 base at V and 8 bases at J, with 17 bases between. CDR1 and CDR2 from the germline V gene are SEHNR and FQNEAQ (reference sequence). The CDR3 runs to 16 residues. The CDR3 here is CASSLGGVTPRGELFF. CDR3 DNA: TGTGCCAGCAGCTTAGGAGGCGTGACACCGAGAGGGGAGCTGTTTTTT. Full variable domain (outside the CDR3, taken from reference TRBV7-9 and TRBJ2-2): DTGVSQNPRHKITKRGQNVTFRCDPISEHNRLYWYRQTLGQGPEFLTYFQNEAQLEKSRLLSDRFSAERPKGSFSTLEIQRTEQGDSAMYLCASSLGGVTPRGELFFGEGSRLTVL.

The J gene is TRBJ2-7, the V gene TRBV29-1; 7 bases agree with TRBD1. The germline V gene encodes CDR1 SQVTM and CDR2 ANQGSEA. CDR3 length equals 12 residues. Germline trimming cut 6 bases from V and 7 bases from J; bases unmatched to any gene: 9. The DNA for the CDR3 is TGCAGCGTGGGACCGACAGGGTTGGAGCAGTACTTC. It specifies CSVGPTGLEQYF.

The gene calls are TRBV19 and TRBJ2-1, with D possibly matching TRBD2 (5 bases). V was clipped by 6 bases and J by 2 bases, with 5 bases between them. Germline loops: CDR1 LNHDA, CDR2 SQIVND (reference sequence). This CDR3 has 12 residues. CDR3 sequence: CASRRAYNEQFF. CDR3 nucleotide sequence: TGTGCCAGTAGGAGGGCCTACAATGAGCAGTTCTTC.

The V and J genes are TRBV10-3 and TRBJ2-7; D unresolved. Germline CDR1 ENHRY, CDR2 SYGVKD. V was pared by 5 bases and J by 3 bases, with 5 bases between. This CDR3 comprises 11 residues. The CDR3 region is CAISPGYEQYF. As DNA, the CDR3 is TGTGCCATCAGTCCAGGCTACGAGCAGTACTTC.

The chain links TRBV7-8 to TRBJ2-5; 8 positions agree with TRBD1. After removal of 2 bases from V and 3 bases from J, the junction contained 5 bases not matched to a gene. This CDR3 spans 15 amino acids. CDR1 and CDR2 from the germline V gene are SGHVS and FQNEAQ. This CDR3 reads CASSLNRGVEETQYF. Written as DNA, the CDR3 is TGTGCCAGCAGCTTAAACAGGGGGGTGGAAGAGACCCAGTACTTC.